The 3 T cell receptor beta chains listed next were all sequenced from one sample in a study of siplizumab effects on memory and regulatory T cells. TCRdb's copy holds only in-frame clones and misses some; the assay was immunoSEQ multiplex PCR. The profile shows tens of thousands of clones, around 80% of them singletons. The sample comprised memory CD4+ T cells sorted from blood. These TCRs come from a human donor in good health.

The table lists this clone with a few counts. The chain recombines TRBV14 with TRBJ2-5, with 7 bases identical to TRBD1. Germline V gene data show CDR1 as SGHDN and CDR2 as FVKESK. This CDR3 comprises 13 residues. The V and J ends lost 2 bases and 9 bases, in that order; junction bases with no gene match: 6. CDR3 in DNA: TGTGCCAGCAGCCAAAGACAGGGTATGCCCCAGTACTTC. Encoded protein: CASSQRQGMPQYF.

V usage is TRBV10-3 and J usage is TRBJ2-3; D remains ambiguous. CDR3 length: 14 amino acids. V lost 8 bases to trimming and J lost 2 bases, with 14 bases between them. Germline V gene data show CDR1 as ENHRY and CDR2 as SYGVKD. The CDR3 sequence is CAIGPSRDTDTQYF. As DNA, the CDR3 is TGTGCCATCGGCCCGAGTAGAGACACAGATACGCAGTATTTT.

The gene calls are TRBV18 and TRBJ2-5; unclear D gene. Germline V CDR1 and CDR2: KGHSH, LQKENI. The length of the CDR3 is 14 residues. Trimming left V 5 bases short and J 4 bases short, with 14 bases between. CDR3 coding DNA: TGTGCCAGCTCAGGCCAGAGAGTCGGAGAGACCCAGTACTTC. It codes for CASSGQRVGETQYF.